These 25 T cell receptor beta chains originate from one sample sequenced in a study of PD-1 blockade in classical Hodgkin lymphoma. Assay used: immunoSEQ multiplex PCR; TCRdb lists only in-frame clones, some missing. The table includes under 80,000 clones, nearly 90% detected once. Specified time point: cycle 4 day 1 (C4D1), after less than seven weeks of nivolumab. Each patient relapsed following autologous stem cell transplantation, and prior brentuximab vedotin exposure differed. The sequencing here drew on peripheral blood mononuclear cells (PBMCs), taken before the fourth cycle of nivolumab. The receptor set was obtained from a human donor with classical Hodgkin lymphoma.

The CDR3 protein is CASSLAGQVSGEQYF. CDR3 in DNA: TGCGCCAGCAGCTTGGCGGGACAGGTCAGTGGCGAGCAGTACTTC. The chain has TRBV5-1 and TRBJ2-7; TRBD1 matches at 8 bases. Germline V gene lookup returns CDR1 SGHRS and CDR2 YFSETQ. This CDR3 region has 15 residues. Unmatched junction bases numbered 8, after V lost 0 bases and J lost 6 bases.

V and J are TRBV5-1 and TRBJ1-5; TRBD1 matches 7 bases. The CDR3 covers 14 residues. V lost 4 bases, J lost 1 base, and 2 bases stayed unmatched. The V gene's germline CDR1 is SGHRS and CDR2 YFSETQ. DNA of the CDR3: TGCGCCAGCAGCCCACAGGGGAGCAATCAGCCCCAGCATTTT. It codes for CASSPQGSNQPQHF. Looking up the rest from reference TRBV5-1 and TRBJ1-5 gives the full variable domain: KAGVTQTPRYLIKTRGQQVTLSCSPISGHRSVSWYQQTPGQGLQFLFEYFSETQRNKGNFPGRFSGRQFSNSRSEMNVSTLELGDSALYLCASSPQGSNQPQHFGDGTRLSIL.

This rearrangement joins TRBV7-9 to TRBJ1-4; D remains ambiguous. The CDR3 sequence is 16 residues long. Germline CDR1 is SEHNR and CDR2 is FQNEAQ (reference sequence). Deletions cut 3 bases from V and 0 bases from J, with 11 bases between. The CDR3, as DNA: TGTGCCAGCAGCTTGTCTCCACGAACAACTAATGAAAAACTGTTTTTT. This encodes CASSLSPRTTNEKLFF.

The count of this clone is one. The rearrangement uses TRBV2 and TRBJ1-3, with D unresolved. Germline lookup yields CDR1 SNHLY and CDR2 FYNNEI. This CDR3 has 14 residues. Trimming took off 3 bases at V and 0 bases at J, with 6 bases between the two ends. In DNA form, the CDR3 reads TGTGCCAGCAGTGATCAGCCCTCTGGAAACACCATATATTTT. This encodes CASSDQPSGNTIYF.

The chain links TRBV19 to TRBJ2-1; no definite D call. CDR1 is LNHDA and CDR2 is SQIVND in the germline V gene (reference sequence). The length of the CDR3 is 14 residues. V lost 6 bases and J 0 bases, leaving 9 bases between the germline ends. The CDR3 DNA reads as TGTGCCAGTAGCCCTCTGAGCTCCTACAATGAGCAGTTCTTC. This translates into CASSPLSSYNEQFF.

The J gene is TRBJ2-7, the V gene TRBV23-1; D remains unclear. TRBV23-1 qualifies as an ORF whose function is uncertain. The CDR3 has 14 residues. V lost 0 bases, J lost 4 bases, and 10 bases lay in between. CDR3 sequence (DNA): TGCGCCAGCAGTCAATCTTTCAGATCGTACGAGCAGTACTTC. Translation gives CASSQSFRSYEQYF.

This chain links TRBV7-9 with TRBJ2-7; D may match TRBD1 or TRBD2 (7 bases each). This CDR3 comprises 14 residues. Trimming shortened V by 5 bases and J by 2 bases, and 13 bases separated the two germline ends. CDR1 and CDR2 (germline): SEHNR, FQNEAQ (reference sequence). CDR3 DNA: TGTGCCAGCAGCCGCAGGGGGGGACCCTACGAGCAGTACTTC. Translation gives CASSRRGGPYEQYF.

The chain carries TRBV30 and TRBJ1-6; no firm D call. CDR1 and CDR2 from the germline V gene are GTSNPN and SVGIG (reference sequence). The CDR3 loop spans 11 amino acids. The V and J ends lost 5 bases and 7 bases respectively, with 6 bases between them. CDR3 DNA: TGTGCCTGGGCAGAGAATTCACCCCTCCACTTT. Amino acid sequence: CAWAENSPLHF.

This chain uses TRBV6-5 with TRBJ2-1; D is unclear. Germline loops: CDR1 MNHEY, CDR2 SVGAGI. The V gene lost 6 bases and the J gene lost 6 bases, with 6 bases spanning the gap. The CDR3 extends over 11 amino acids. The CDR3 DNA is TGTGCCAGCAGCGGAAGCAATGAGCAGTTCTTC. Translating gives CASSGSNEQFF.

The genes are TRBV5-6 and TRBJ2-1; D remains unclear. Germline CDR1 is SGHDT and CDR2 is YYEEEE. The CDR3 length is 15 residues. Trimming cost V 3 bases and J 0 bases, with 10 bases left between them. For the CDR3, the DNA is TGTGCCAGCAGCTGGGGTTCCCTCTCCTACAATGAGCAGTTCTTC. It specifies CASSWGSLSYNEQFF.

The V and J genes are TRBV6-6 and TRBJ2-7; no clear D. This CDR3 comprises 12 residues. V was cut by 4 bases and J by 4 bases, with 8 bases left in between. In germline, CDR1 is MNHNY, CDR2 SVGAGI (reference sequence). The chain's CDR3 is CASSLVGYEQYF. The DNA of the CDR3 is TGTGCCAGCAGTTTGGTCGGGTACGAGCAGTACTTC.

The V call is TRBV6-5, the J call TRBJ1-4; D is perhaps TRBD1 (6 bases). The germline CDR1 and CDR2 sequences are MNHEY and SVGAGI. The CDR3 totals 16 residues. Trimming shortened V by 4 bases and J by 2 bases, and 14 bases separated the two germline ends. The CDR3 loop reads CASSFNQGFTNEKLFF. The CDR3 DNA reads as TGTGCCAGCAGTTTTAATCAGGGGTTCACTAATGAAAAACTGTTTTTT.

The chain joins TRBV5-1 to TRBJ1-1, with D possibly matching TRBD1 (6 bases). This CDR3 is built from 15 residues. The germline V gene encodes CDR1 SGHRS and CDR2 YFSETQ. V shed 4 bases and J shed 3 bases, with 16 bases lying between them. CDR3 protein: CASSPVGGMHTEAFF. CDR3 in DNA: TGCGCCAGCAGCCCCGTAGGGGGGATGCACACTGAAGCTTTCTTT.

The V gene is TRBV11-3, the J gene TRBJ2-7, with D tentatively TRBD2 (6 bases). The germline gives CDR1 SGHNT, CDR2 YENEEA. The CDR3 has 15 amino acids. With 1 base removed from V and 3 bases from J, the gap between germline ends came to 13 bases. The CDR3 reads CASSLGGTRNYEQYF. The CDR3, as DNA: TGTGCCAGCAGCTTAGGCGGGACGCGCAACTACGAGCAGTACTTC.

This clone was counted only a few times. The chain joins TRBV23-1 to TRBJ2-5; D is unclear. TRBV23-1 is an ORF; its function is uncertain. The CDR3 loop spans 18 amino acids. V was shortened by 6 bases and J by 9 bases, with 32 bases between the two germline ends. In DNA, the CDR3 is TGCGCCAGCAGGTACCCTAGAAACGGGCAATGTTTTGCCTCAGCCCAGTACTTC. Its translation: CASRYPRNGQCFASAQYF.

The J gene is TRBJ2-3, the V gene TRBV5-1; 7 bases match TRBD1. The CDR3 runs 15 residues. V dropped 4 bases and J dropped 0; count of bases not matched to a gene: 5. CDR1 and CDR2 (germline): SGHRS, YFSETQ. The CDR3 sequence: CASSMDRRSTDTQYF. CDR3 sequence (DNA): TGCGCCAGCAGCATGGACAGGCGTAGCACAGATACGCAGTATTTT.

As to this clone: This sample includes further DNA sequences coding for the same CDR3. The chain employs TRBV5-1 and TRBJ2-3; perhaps TRBD1 as D (7 bases). Between the trimmed V and J ends, which lost 0 bases and 6 bases, there was a span of 11 bases. Germline CDR1 reads SGHRS; CDR2 reads YFSETQ. This CDR3 has 14 residues. CDR3 coding DNA: TGCGCCAGCAGCTTGGGCAGGGGGAGGGATACGCAGTATTTT. Translation gives CASSLGRGRDTQYF.

The CDR3 region has the DNA TGTGCCAGTCGGACTAGCGGGGGGGCGGGTGATACGCAGTATTTT. It translates to CASRTSGGAGDTQYF. The V gene is TRBV19, the J gene TRBJ2-3; 15 bases line up with TRBD2. Germline trimming cut 8 bases from V and 6 bases from J; bases unmatched to any gene: 6. The CDR3 is 15 residues long. Germline assignment: CDR1 LNHDA and CDR2 SQIVND (reference sequence).

The chain uses TRBV6-1 and TRBJ2-2, with 11 nucleotides matching TRBD2. Trimming took 7 bases from V and 15 from J; bases not matched to a gene: 10. This CDR3 spans 13 amino acids. Germline CDR1 is MNHNS and CDR2 is SASEGT. The CDR3 spells CASKLAGASWVFF. CDR3 in DNA: TGTGCCAGCAAACTAGCGGGGGCGAGTTGGGTGTTTTTT.

The chain employs TRBV6-5 and TRBJ1-1; D unresolved. The CDR3 covers 13 residues. The V gene lost 7 bases and the J gene lost 3 bases, with 12 bases spanning the gap. The germline gives CDR1 MNHEY, CDR2 SVGAGI. The CDR3 nucleotides read TGTGCCAGCAACCTGAGGTTGCACACTGAAGCTTTCTTT. Translation: CASNLRLHTEAFF.

This sequence joins TRBV4-2 and TRBJ2-3; D uncertain. This CDR3 region has 14 residues. V lost 3 bases and J lost 9, with 16 bases in between. Germline assignment: CDR1 LGHNA and CDR2 YNFKEQ. The CDR3 is CASSQTIQEITQYF. In DNA form, the CDR3 reads TGTGCCAGCAGCCAGACCATACAAGAGATAACGCAGTATTTT.

The gene calls are TRBV19 and TRBJ2-3, with 10 nucleotides matching TRBD1. Germline loops: CDR1 LNHDA, CDR2 SQIVND (reference sequence). Trimming removed 5 bases from V and 4 bases from J; junction bases left unmatched: 9. The CDR3 runs to 16 residues. The DNA for the CDR3 is TGTGCCAGTAGTGCACCGGGACAGGGGCTCGCAGATACGCAGTATTTT. Translation: CASSAPGQGLADTQYF.

The chain joins TRBV19 to TRBJ2-3, with 7 bases aligning to TRBD1. V was pared by 1 base and J by 8 bases, with 6 bases of the junction left unmatched. CDR1 is LNHDA, CDR2 SQIVND, per germline (reference sequence). CDR3 length: 14 amino acids. The CDR3 DNA is TGTGCCAGTAGTATAGGAGGGACAGAAGTTACGCAGTATTTT. It specifies CASSIGGTEVTQYF.

V is TRBV5-1 and J is TRBJ1-2; 8 bases are a match to TRBD1. J gave up 5 bases and V 1 base, and 13 bases lay outside the gene matches. Germline V gene sequence: CDR1 SGHRS, CDR2 YFSETQ. There are 17 residues in the CDR3. This CDR3 reads CASSLNTGQGGIYGYTF. The CDR3 DNA follows: TGCGCCAGCAGCTTGAATACCGGACAGGGCGGGATTTATGGCTACACCTTC.

The chain uses TRBV18 and TRBJ2-4, with D hard to call. There are 15 residues in the CDR3. Between the trimmed V and J ends, which lost 4 bases and 0 bases, there was a span of 10 bases. Germline V gene sequence: CDR1 KGHSH, CDR2 LQKENI. The CDR3 coding sequence is TGTGCCAGCTCACTTCCGGGCAGAGCCAAAAACATTCAGTACTTC. This sequence encodes CASSLPGRAKNIQYF.